The source of this TCR beta chain is a study of immune evolution from preneoplasia to lung adenocarcinoma. Study-level results: Top clone frequencies peaked in normal lung, apparently declining through invasive adenocarcinoma.

To note about this clone: Its antigen remains unidentified.

The germline V gene has CDR1 LNHDA and CDR2 SQIVND (reference sequence). The CDR3 totals 18 residues. Trimming took 6 bases from V and 10 from J, leaving 31 bases between them. Patient tissue came from resections in Japan or China, 2014–2017. Sequenced by immunoSEQ multiplex PCR; TCRdb stores in-frame clones only, minus some. The sample gives 37,000 or so clones, about 73% of which show up once; roughly 6.1% is in the top ten. Input material: FFPE invasive lung adenocarcinoma tissue. The receptor comes from a person aged 55 to 75 with lung adenocarcinoma. The V and J genes are TRBV19 and TRBJ2-1, with D perhaps matching TRBD1 or TRBD2 (5 bases each). CDR3 sequence reads: CASRFRPSGTQASGEQFF. CDR3 DNA: TGTGCCAGTAGATTTCGACCCTCCGGGACCCAGGCAAGTGGGGAGCAGTTCTTC.